A selection of T cell receptor beta chains follows, all from one sample in a study of technical replicates of blood from a few donors. Here immunoSEQ multiplex PCR was the method, and the copy in TCRdb shows in-frame clones only, minus some. Seen here are around 97,000 clones, about 96% observed once, and the top ten hold roughly 0.35%. The material sequenced was T cells isolated from PBMCs. All receptors derive from a human donor in good health. Each CDR3 is given with its conserved first and last residue. A D gene is named only where the DNA matches it firmly. Clone size appears in some rows only: once, few, many, or a class for an expanded clone.

V	D	J	size	CDR3	DNA
TRBV7-9	NA	TRBJ1-1	NA	CASSFMGEGNTEAFF	TGTGCCAGCAGCTTTATGGGAGAGGGGAACACTGAAGCTTTCTTT
TRBV11-3	TRBD1	TRBJ1-5	once	CASSLRTGWAYSNQPQHF	TGTGCCAGCAGCTTGAGGACAGGGTGGGCCTATAGCAATCAGCCCCAGCATTTT
TRBV19	TRBD1	TRBJ2-2	NA	CASKFGTGDTGELFF	TGTGCCAGTAAATTCGGGACAGGGGACACCGGGGAGCTGTTTTTT
TRBV4-1	TRBD2	TRBJ2-7	NA	CASSLPGGVGYEQYF	TGCGCCAGCAGCCTCCCGGGGGGGGTCGGATACGAGCAGTACTTC
TRBV6-5	NA	TRBJ2-1	NA	CASRTIRSYNEQFF	TGTGCCAGCAGAACTATTCGCTCCTACAATGAGCAGTTCTTC
TRBV7-9	NA	TRBJ2-3	NA	CASRPGVQPGGGQYF	TGTGCCAGCAGACCAGGGGTTCAACCTGGGGGTGGGCAGTATTTT
TRBV5-4	NA	TRBJ2-7	NA	CASSLDGLMGRGVHEQYF	TGTGCCAGCAGCTTGGATGGTTTAATGGGCAGGGGTGTACACGAGCAGTACTTC
TRBV27	TRBD2	TRBJ2-7	NA	CASSPKGLAGFYEQYF	TGTGCCAGCAGCCCAAAGGGACTAGCGGGATTCTACGAGCAGTACTTC
TRBV19	NA	TRBJ1-5	NA	CASSIVGHLANQPQHF	TGTGCCAGTAGTATAGTGGGACATCTAGCAAATCAGCCCCAGCATTTT
TRBV7-3	TRBD1	TRBJ2-1	NA	CASSSGTDFPNEQFF	TGTGCCAGCAGCTCCGGGACAGATTTTCCGAATGAGCAGTTCTTC
TRBV30	NA	TRBJ1-2	NA	CAWNGGNYGYTF	TGTGCCTGGAACGGGGGGAACTATGGCTACACCTTC
TRBV19	NA	TRBJ1-2	NA	CASSLGGNYGYTF	TGTGCCAGTAGTCTGGGGGGGAACTATGGCTACACCTTC
TRBV4-1	TRBD2	TRBJ2-5	once	CASSPPGLAERKETQYF	TGCGCCAGCAGCCCTCCAGGGCTAGCGGAACGAAAAGAGACCCAGTACTTC
TRBV27	NA	TRBJ1-3	NA	CATPSGNTIYF	TGTGCCACCCCATCTGGAAACACCATATATTTT
TRBV4-3	TRBD2	TRBJ2-7	NA	CASSQVTSGRYEQYF	TGCGCCAGCAGCCAAGTGACTAGCGGGAGGTACGAGCAGTACTTC
TRBV13	NA	TRBJ1-3	NA	CASSLFGGSGNTIYF	TGTGCCAGCAGCTTATTCGGCGGCTCTGGAAACACCATATATTTT
TRBV7-7	TRBD1	TRBJ2-7	NA	CASSRTGGLEQYF	TGTGCTAGCAGCCGTACAGGGGGTCTTGAGCAGTACTTC
TRBV15	TRBD1	TRBJ1-4	NA	CASTRWGQGIEKLFF	TGTGCCAGTACCCGGTGGGGACAGGGGATTGAAAAACTGTTTTTT
TRBV7-9	TRBD1	TRBJ2-7	NA	CASSGLGQRSYEQYF	TGTGCCAGCAGCGGATTGGGACAGCGCTCCTACGAGCAGTACTTC
TRBV4-2	NA	TRBJ1-2	NA	CASSQEVPVYGYTF	TGTGCCAGCAGCCAAGAGGTGCCGGTCTATGGCTACACCTTC
TRBV2	TRBD1	TRBJ2-3	NA	CASVGRQGRTDTQYF	TGTGCCAGCGTGGGGAGACAGGGAAGGACAGATACGCAGTATTTT
TRBV4-1	NA	TRBJ2-7	NA	CASSRSRLGFEQYF	TGCGCCAGCAGCCGGAGTCGTCTAGGCTTCGAGCAGTACTTC
TRBV7-7	TRBD2	TRBJ2-3	once	CASSLGVAGGEADTQYF	TGTGCTAGCAGCCTTGGGGTAGCGGGAGGTGAGGCAGATACGCAGTATTTT
TRBV6-6	TRBD1	TRBJ1-5	NA	CASSYPRGPVNQPQHF	TGTGCCAGCAGTTACCCCAGGGGGCCTGTTAATCAGCCCCAGCATTTT
TRBV7-9	TRBD2	TRBJ2-3	NA	CASSLVGTSPDTQYF	TGTGCCAGCAGCTTAGTGGGGACTAGCCCAGATACGCAGTATTTT
TRBV5-1	NA	TRBJ2-7	NA	CASSRTDSYEQYF	TGCGCCAGCAGCCGGACAGATTCCTACGAGCAGTACTTC
TRBV19	NA	TRBJ1-1	NA	CASGTLMNTEAFF	TGTGCCAGCGGGACTCTTATGAACACTGAAGCTTTCTTT
TRBV6-6	NA	TRBJ1-2	NA	CASSYLATSLIGYTF	TGTGCCAGCAGTTACCTTGCCACTTCCCTTATTGGCTACACCTTC
TRBV9	TRBD2	TRBJ2-7	NA	CASSASGTSVPYEQYF	TGTGCCAGCAGCGCGTCCGGGACTAGCGTTCCCTACGAGCAGTACTTC
TRBV18	NA	TRBJ2-7	NA	CASSPATTYEQYF	TGTGCCAGCTCACCAGCGACTACCTACGAGCAGTACTTC
TRBV27	TRBD1	TRBJ2-2	NA	CASSSGQGASGELFF	TGTGCCAGCAGCTCGGGACAGGGGGCCTCCGGGGAGCTGTTTTTT
TRBV10-2	TRBD1	TRBJ1-4	NA	CASRDSYNEKLFF	TGCGCCAGCCGGGACAGTTATAATGAAAAACTGTTTTTT
TRBV9	TRBD2	TRBJ2-5	NA	CASSVGLGLAGETQYF	TGTGCCAGCAGCGTAGGACTGGGACTAGCGGGAGAGACCCAGTACTTC
TRBV7-3	TRBD1	TRBJ1-2	NA	CASSSQTGGLDGYTF	TGTGCCAGCAGCTCCCAGACAGGGGGTTTAGATGGCTACACCTTC
TRBV6-5	NA	TRBJ2-7	NA	CASSYDWGVEQYF	TGTGCCAGCAGTTACGATTGGGGGGTCGAGCAGTACTTC
TRBV19	NA	TRBJ2-7	NA	CASSMGLGDDEQYF	TGTGCCAGTAGTATGGGACTCGGGGACGACGAGCAGTACTTC
TRBV5-1	TRBD2	TRBJ2-7	NA	CASSFAGGLDEQYF	TGCGCCAGCAGCTTTGCGGGAGGGCTGGACGAGCAGTACTTC
TRBV28	NA	TRBJ1-5	NA	CASSSRTAYSNQPQHF	TGTGCCAGCAGTTCCAGGACAGCATATAGCAATCAGCCCCAGCATTTT
TRBV27	TRBD2	TRBJ2-7	once	CASSSSSGYEQYF	TGTGCCAGCAGTTCATCTAGCGGTTACGAGCAGTACTTC